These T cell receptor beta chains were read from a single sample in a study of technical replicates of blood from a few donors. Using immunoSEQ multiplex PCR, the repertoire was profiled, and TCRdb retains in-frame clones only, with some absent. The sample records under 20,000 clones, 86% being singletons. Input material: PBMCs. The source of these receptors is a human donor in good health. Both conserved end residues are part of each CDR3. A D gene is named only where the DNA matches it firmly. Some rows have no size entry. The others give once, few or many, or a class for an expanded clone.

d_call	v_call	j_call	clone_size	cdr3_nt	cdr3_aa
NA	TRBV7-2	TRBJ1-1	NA	TGTGCCAGCAGCCTCGGGGGGTACGAAGCTTTCTTT	CASSLGGYEAFF
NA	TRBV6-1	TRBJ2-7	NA	TGTGCCAGCAGTGAAGCGCTACAGGGAGTCTACGAGCAGTACTTC	CASSEALQGVYEQYF
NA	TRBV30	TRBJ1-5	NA	TGTGCCTGGAGTCCCGCAGGACTAGGCAATCAGCCCCAGCATTTT	CAWSPAGLGNQPQHF
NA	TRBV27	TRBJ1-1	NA	TGTGCCAGCAGTTTGGCTTTGGGCAGCATGAACACTGAAGCTTTCTTT	CASSLALGSMNTEAFF
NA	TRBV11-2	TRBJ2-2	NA	TGTGCCAGCAGCATTCAACAGGCACCGAACACCGGGGAGCTGTTTTTT	CASSIQQAPNTGELFF
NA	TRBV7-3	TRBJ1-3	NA	TGTGCCAGCAGCGCACGAGGGGGTGTTCTCGTTGGAAACACCATATATTTT	CASSARGGVLVGNTIYF
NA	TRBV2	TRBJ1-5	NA	TGTGCCAGCAGTGACTGGGCAGGGGAGAATCAGCCCCAGCATTTT	CASSDWAGENQPQHF
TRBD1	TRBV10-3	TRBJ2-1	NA	TGTGCCATCGGGACAGGTTTTAACAATGAGCAGTTCTTC	CAIGTGFNNEQFF
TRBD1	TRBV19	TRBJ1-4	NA	TGTGCCACCAGGCCGGACAGGGGGACAACTAATGAAAAACTGTTTTTT	CATRPDRGTTNEKLFF
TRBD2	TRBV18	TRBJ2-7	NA	TGTGCCAGCTCAGGTTCCGGGACTAGCGATGAGCAGTACTTC	CASSGSGTSDEQYF
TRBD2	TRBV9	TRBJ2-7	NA	TGTGCCAGCAGCGTTATAGCGGGAGATGACTACGAGCAGTACTTC	CASSVIAGDDYEQYF
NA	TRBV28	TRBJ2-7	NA	TGTGCCAGCGGAGTTTCCTACGAGCAGTACTTC	CASGVSYEQYF
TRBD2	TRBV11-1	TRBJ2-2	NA	TGTGCCAGCAGCGACGGGAGGTACACCGGGGAGCTGTTTTTT	CASSDGRYTGELFF
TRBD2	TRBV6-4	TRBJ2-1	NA	TGTGCCAGCAGTGACACTAGCGGGGGCTCCTACAATGAGCAGTTCTTC	CASSDTSGGSYNEQFF
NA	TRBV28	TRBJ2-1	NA	TGTGCCAGCAGTGTAACAACTAGGAACAATGAGCAGTTCTTC	CASSVTTRNNEQFF
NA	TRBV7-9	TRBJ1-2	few	TGTGCCAGCAGCTCTAGTAGCCCGAACTATGGCTACACCTTC	CASSSSSPNYGYTF
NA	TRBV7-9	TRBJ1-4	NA	TGTGCCAGCAGCTTAGGAACAGCCGAGGGAAAACTGTTTTTT	CASSLGTAEGKLFF
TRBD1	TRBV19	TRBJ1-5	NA	TGTGCCAGTAGGGGGGGACAGGGTCTTAGTAGCAATCAGCCCCAGCATTTT	CASRGGQGLSSNQPQHF
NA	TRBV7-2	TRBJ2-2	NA	TGTGCCAGCAGCTTAAGTCGTGCGAAGGGGACATCCGGGGAGCTGTTTTTT	CASSLSRAKGTSGELFF
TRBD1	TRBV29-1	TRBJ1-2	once	TGCAGCGTTACCGCCGGGACAGGGGAATATGGCTACACCTTC	CSVTAGTGEYGYTF
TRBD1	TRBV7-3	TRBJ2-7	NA	TGTGCCAGCAGCGCGACCGGGACAGGGCCTTACGAGCAGTACTTC	CASSATGTGPYEQYF
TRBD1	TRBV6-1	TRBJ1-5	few	TGTGCCAGCAGGGAGACAGGGGCGGTCAATCAGCCCCAGCATTTT	CASRETGAVNQPQHF
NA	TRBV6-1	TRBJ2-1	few	TGTGCCAGCAGTGAAGGCCAGGCGATAAGGTCCTACAATGAGCAGTTCTTC	CASSEGQAIRSYNEQFF
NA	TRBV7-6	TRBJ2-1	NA	TGTGCCAGCAGCCCTACGGCAGGGTACTACAATGAGCAGTTCTTC	CASSPTAGYYNEQFF
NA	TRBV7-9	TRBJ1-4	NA	TGTGCCAGCAGCGGATCCGGGTTCCGGGAAAAACTGTTTTTT	CASSGSGFREKLFF
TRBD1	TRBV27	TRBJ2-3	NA	TGTGCCAGCAGTAAGACAGGGGCCTTCACAGATACGCAGTATTTT	CASSKTGAFTDTQYF
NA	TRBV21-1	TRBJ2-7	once	TGTGCCAGCGCGAACGGGGACAGGAGCGTCCACGAGCAGTACTTC	CASANGDRSVHEQYF
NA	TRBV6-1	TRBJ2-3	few	TGTGCCAGCAGTGAACGGCAGCGGGCCACAGATACGCAGTATTTT	CASSERQRATDTQYF
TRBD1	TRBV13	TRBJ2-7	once	TGTGCCAGCAGCCGAGCGCGGGACAGGGCCTACGAGCAGTACTTC	CASSRARDRAYEQYF
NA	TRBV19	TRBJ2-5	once	TGTGCCAGCAGCCCCGGCAAATGGACAGCTTTGGAGACCCAGTACTTC	CASSPGKWTALETQYF
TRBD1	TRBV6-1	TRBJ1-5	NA	TGTGCCAGCAGTGTAGACAGGGGGCGACATCAGCCCCAGCATTTT	CASSVDRGRHQPQHF
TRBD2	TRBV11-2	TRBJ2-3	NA	TGTGCCAGCAGCTTAGGGACTAGCGGGTCTTATACGCAGTATTTT	CASSLGTSGSYTQYF
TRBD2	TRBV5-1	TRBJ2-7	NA	TGCGCCAGCAGCTTAATGACTAGCGGGAGGGACGAGCAGTACTTC	CASSLMTSGRDEQYF
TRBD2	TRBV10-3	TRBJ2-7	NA	TGTGCCATCAGTGAGTCGAAGGGAGCGGGACTCTACGAGCAGTACTTC	CAISESKGAGLYEQYF
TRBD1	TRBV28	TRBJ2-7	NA	TGTGCCAGCACCTCCGCCGGGACAGCTTACGAGCAGTACTTC	CASTSAGTAYEQYF
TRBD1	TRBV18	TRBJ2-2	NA	TGTGCCAGCTCACCCCGGACAGGGGGAGACACCGGGGAGCTGTTTTTT	CASSPRTGGDTGELFF
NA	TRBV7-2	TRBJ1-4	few	TGTGCCAGCAGCTTAAGTCCGGCTAATGAAAAACTGTTTTTT	CASSLSPANEKLFF
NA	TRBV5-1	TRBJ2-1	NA	TGCGCCAGCAGGTCCGACGTGGGGGCTGGTGAGCAGTTCTTC	CASRSDVGAGEQFF
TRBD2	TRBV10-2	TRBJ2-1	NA	TGCGCCAGCAGACCGGGACTAGCGACCAATGAGCAGTTCTTC	CASRPGLATNEQFF
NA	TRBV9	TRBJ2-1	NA	TGTGCCAGCAGCGTACAGGGATTAAATGAGCAGTTCTTC	CASSVQGLNEQFF
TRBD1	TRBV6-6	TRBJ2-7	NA	TGTGCCAGCAGATCGAGGGGGCATGACGAGCAGTACTTC	CASRSRGHDEQYF
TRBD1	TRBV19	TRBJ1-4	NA	TGTGCCAGTTCCGGGACAGGGGGCTCGGATGAAAAACTGTTTTTT	CASSGTGGSDEKLFF
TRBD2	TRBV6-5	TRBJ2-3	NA	TGTGCCAGCAGTTACTTGCGGGAGAGGTTGACAGATACGCAGTATTTT	CASSYLRERLTDTQYF
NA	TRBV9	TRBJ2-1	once	TGTGCCAGCAGCGTAAGCCCCCTAGCGAATGAGCAGTTCTTC	CASSVSPLANEQFF